These 27 T cell receptor beta chains were sequenced from one sample in a study of blood T cell repertoires in COVID-19 (dated by TCRdb to about 2020). Libraries were prepared through the immunoSEQ multiplex PCR assay. Drawn from immuneACCESS, this table holds only the in-frame rearrangements with V and J called that TCRdb kept. Clones are partly lost; checked studies trace under half to an unresolved V gene and leave the rest unexplained. This sample comprises 200,000 to 300,000 clones, about 83% of them detected only once. More than 4% of the sample is held by the ten biggest clonotypes. The sample was peripheral blood. The receptors here all came from a man aged 50 or older with acute or convalescent COVID-19.

V usage is TRBV4-1 and J usage is TRBJ2-1; D unclear. The ends were cut back, 4 bases at V and 3 bases at J, with 16 bases in the middle. Germline V gene lookup returns CDR1 MGHRA and CDR2 YSYEKL. This CDR3 has 16 residues. The CDR3 DNA is TGCGCCAGCAGCCTGGCCACTTTGCGGAACTACAATGAGCAGTTCTTC. Its translation is CASSLATLRNYNEQFF.

V gene TRBV30 combines with J gene TRBJ2-7; maybe TRBD1 (5 bases). CDR3 length: 13 residues. Germline CDR1 reads GTSNPN; CDR2 reads SVGIG (reference sequence). V lost 0 bases and J lost 7, with 13 bases in between. The CDR3 reads CAWSVKGIGEQYF. DNA for the CDR3: TGTGCCTGGAGTGTTAAGGGGATCGGGGAGCAGTACTTC.

The V gene is TRBV3-1 (or the pseudogene TRBV3-2), the J gene TRBJ2-7, with D possibly being TRBD1 (5 bases). The CDR3 is 15 amino acids. V was shortened by 1 base and J by 4 bases, with 14 bases between the two germline ends. Germline V gene sequence: CDR1 LGHDT, CDR2 YNNKEL (reference sequence). CDR3 sequence: CASSQARTIGYEQYF. The CDR3 DNA reads TGTGCCAGCAGCCAAGCTAGGACAATAGGGTACGAGCAGTACTTC.

The chain couples TRBV19 to TRBJ2-7, with 8 bases fitting TRBD2. V lost 3 bases, J lost 2 bases, and 3 bases stayed unmatched. The CDR3 has 14 residues. The germline V gene has CDR1 LNHDA and CDR2 SQIVND (reference sequence). The CDR3 protein is CASSIAGGPYEQYF. The CDR3 nucleotides are TGTGCCAGTAGTATCGCGGGAGGTCCCTACGAGCAGTACTTC.

The V gene is TRBV4-1, the J gene TRBJ1-5; weak D call: TRBD1 (6 bases). V lost 0 bases to trimming and J lost 6 bases, with 12 bases between them. The CDR3 consists of 15 residues. The germline gives CDR1 MGHRA, CDR2 YSYEKL. The CDR3 DNA follows: TGCGCCAGCAGCCAAGAATGGGGGCAGGGTCAGCCCCAGCATTTT. Residues: CASSQEWGQGQPQHF.

The chain is built from TRBV5-1 and TRBJ2-5; 7 bases are shared with TRBD1. Trimming took 4 bases from V and 2 from J; bases not matched to a gene: 11. From germline, CDR1 is SGHRS and CDR2 YFSETQ. The CDR3 consists of 16 residues. CDR3: CASSQTGQLGQETQYF. The CDR3 region has the DNA TGCGCCAGCAGCCAAACGGGACAGTTGGGACAAGAGACCCAGTACTTC.

This clone turned up a few times. The V gene is TRBV30, the J gene TRBJ2-7; D is possibly TRBD1 (5 bases). The V and J ends lost 0 bases and 2 bases respectively, with 11 bases between them. The germline CDR1 and CDR2 sequences are GTSNPN and SVGIG (reference sequence). CDR3 size: 14 residues. In DNA, the CDR3 is TGTGCCTGGAGTGTACTGGGGCCTACCTACGAGCAGTACTTC. This sequence encodes CAWSVLGPTYEQYF.

This chain joins TRBV5-1 and TRBJ2-2; a weak D match, TRBD2 (5 bases). V was clipped by 1 base and J by 8 bases, with 21 bases between them. CDR1 is SGHRS and CDR2 is YFSETQ in the germline V gene. This CDR3 region has 17 residues. As DNA, the CDR3 is TGCGCCAGCAGCTTGCCCCTGTTAAGAGGGAAGGCTGGGGAGCTGTTTTTT. Translating gives CASSLPLLRGKAGELFF.

This chain links TRBV30 with TRBJ1-6; weak D call: TRBD1 (6 bases). In germline, CDR1 is GTSNPN, CDR2 SVGIG (reference sequence). V was pared by 8 bases and J by 9 bases, with 17 bases between. The CDR3 totals 13 residues. The CDR3 spells CAHSRGLGSPLHF. In DNA, the CDR3 is TGTGCCCACTCCAGGGGATTGGGTTCACCCCTCCACTTT.

The chain combines TRBV2 with TRBJ2-7; 8 nucleotides line up with TRBD2. The CDR3 has 14 amino acids. The V gene's germline CDR1 is SNHLY and CDR2 FYNNEI. Germline trimming cut 6 bases from V and 1 base from J; bases unmatched to any gene: 5. The CDR3 nucleotides are TGTGCCAGCAGGGGGACTAGGACGTCCTACGAGCAGTACTTC. Amino acids: CASRGTRTSYEQYF.

The rearrangement links TRBV11-2 to TRBJ1-3; D is perhaps TRBD1 (6 bases). Trimming stripped 5 bases from V and 1 base from J, with 9 bases between. This CDR3 has 14 residues. Germline V gives CDR1 SGHAT, CDR2 FQNNGV. CDR3 sequence (DNA): TGTGCCAGCAGCCCGGGACATTCTGGAAACACCATATATTTT. This gives the protein CASSPGHSGNTIYF.

The CDR3 loop is CASSVDSETQYF. The CDR3 DNA reads as TGTGCCAGCAGCGTAGATTCGGAGACCCAGTACTTC. This rearrangement joins TRBV9 to TRBJ2-5; D not resolved. The CDR3 is 12 residues long. With 0 bases removed from V and 5 bases from J, the gap between germline ends came to 5 bases. CDR1 and CDR2 (germline): SGDLS, YYNGEE.

This clone was picked up one time. This sequence joins TRBV2 and TRBJ2-5, with a tentative D call TRBD1 (6 bases). Trimming removed 5 bases from V and 12 bases from J, with 16 bases in between. The germline V gene has CDR1 SNHLY and CDR2 FYNNEI. The CDR3 consists of 12 residues. The CDR3 DNA sequence: TGTGCCAGCAGTCTACAGGGAAGGCCCGAGTACTTC. Amino acid sequence: CASSLQGRPEYF.

This clone was recorded once. V gene TRBV6-6 combines with J gene TRBJ1-1; D uncertain. V dropped 6 bases and J dropped 7 bases, with 6 bases sitting between them. In germline, CDR1 is MNHNY, CDR2 SVGAGI (reference sequence). The CDR3 extends over 10 amino acids. This CDR3 reads CASRGVEAFF. DNA of the CDR3: TGTGCCAGCAGGGGCGTTGAAGCTTTCTTT.

The chain has TRBV23-1 and TRBJ1-3; a weak D match, TRBD1 (5 bases). TRBV23-1 is placed among ORFs of uncertain function. The CDR3 contains 15 residues. V gave up 0 bases and J gave up 3 bases, with 9 bases separating them. CDR3 loop: CASSQSRQSGNTIYF. DNA for the CDR3: TGCGCCAGCAGTCAATCTAGACAGAGTGGAAACACCATATATTTT.

This chain connects TRBV18 to TRBJ1-1; TRBD1 might be the D (5 bases). In germline, CDR1 is KGHSH, CDR2 LQKENI. This CDR3 has 15 residues. Trimming stripped 6 bases from V and 1 base from J, with 15 bases between. The CDR3 bases are TGTGCCAGCTCCCCTACGAGAACAGGGAACACTGAAGCTTTCTTT. Protein sequence: CASSPTRTGNTEAFF.

The rearrangement joins TRBV6-5 to TRBJ2-5, with 7 bases matching TRBD1. From germline, CDR1 is MNHEY and CDR2 SVGAGI. V lost 7 bases to trimming and J lost 8 bases; unmatched junction nucleotides: 10. This CDR3 spans 13 amino acids. CDR3 amino acids: CASKLRQGATQYF. CDR3 in DNA: TGTGCCAGCAAATTACGACAGGGCGCAACCCAGTACTTC.

This CDR3 reads CASSFRGRDEQFF. CDR3 bases: TGTGCCAGCAGTTTTCGGGGGAGGGATGAGCAGTTCTTC. The genes are TRBV28 and TRBJ2-1, with 7 bases fitting TRBD2. Germline V gene sequence: CDR1 MDHEN, CDR2 SYDVKM. J lost 8 bases, V lost 3 bases, and 4 bases had no gene match. The CDR3 spans 13 residues.

The chain has TRBV30 and TRBJ2-7; D is possibly TRBD1 (6 bases). Trimming removed 2 bases at V and 1 base at J, with 9 bases between. This CDR3 contains 13 residues. The germline V gene has CDR1 GTSNPN and CDR2 SVGIG (reference sequence). The CDR3 here is CAWSRDKSYEQYF. The DNA for the CDR3 is TGTGCCTGGAGTCGGGACAAGTCCTACGAGCAGTACTTC.

The chain has TRBV27 and TRBJ1-3; D unresolved. Deletions cut 3 bases from V and 0 bases from J, with 15 bases between. Germline-derived CDR1 and CDR2 are MNHEY and SMNVEV (reference sequence). The CDR3 is 17 residues long. CDR3 protein: CASSFLVRPDSGNTIYF. CDR3 DNA sequence: TGTGCCAGCAGTTTTTTGGTCAGGCCTGACTCTGGAAACACCATATATTTT.

J is TRBJ2-5 and V is TRBV5-8, with D perhaps matching TRBD1 (6 bases). The CDR3 covers 15 residues. CDR1 is SGHTS and CDR2 is YDEGEE in the germline V gene. The V gene lost 0 bases and the J gene lost 1 base, with 10 bases spanning the gap. In nucleotides, the CDR3 is TGTGCCAGCAGCTTGGCTGGGACACTCCAAGAGACCCAGTACTTC. Translation gives CASSLAGTLQETQYF.

This chain links TRBV30 with TRBJ1-2; 7 positions agree with TRBD1. Trimming removed 0 bases from V and 2 bases from J; junction bases left unmatched: 9. The CDR3 contains 16 residues. Germline V CDR1 and CDR2: GTSNPN, SVGIG (reference sequence). CDR3 protein: CAWSVFRGKANYGYTF. CDR3 nucleotides: TGTGCCTGGAGTGTATTCAGGGGGAAGGCCAACTATGGCTACACCTTC. The full variable domain, in which reference TRBV30 and TRBJ1-2 provide the parts outside the CDR3, is SQTIHQWPATLVQPVGSPLSLECTVEGTSNPNLYWYRQAAGRGLQLLFYSVGIGQISSEVPQNLSASRPQDRQFILSSKKLLLSDSGFYLCAWSVFRGKANYGYTFGSGTRLTVV.

The rearrangement links TRBV5-1 to TRBJ1-3, with 8 bases lining up with TRBD1. After removal of 4 bases from V and 1 base from J, the junction contained 7 bases not matched to a gene. CDR1 and CDR2 from the germline V gene are SGHRS and YFSETQ. The CDR3 extends over 16 amino acids. The CDR3 DNA is TGCGCCAGCAGCCTCCCGACAGGGGCATCTGGAAACACCATATATTTT. It yields the protein CASSLPTGASGNTIYF.

This rearrangement joins TRBV10-3 to TRBJ1-3; D unclear. The CDR3 is 13 amino acids. Trimming removed 2 bases at V and 3 bases at J, with 5 bases between. Germline loops: CDR1 ENHRY, CDR2 SYGVKD. CDR3 nucleotides: TGTGCCATCAGTGAGGGCGGTGGAAACACCATATATTTT. Residues: CAISEGGGNTIYF.

The chain has TRBV24-1 and TRBJ2-1; D remains unclear. The V gene's germline CDR1 is KGHDR and CDR2 SFDVKD. The CDR3 has 18 amino acids. The V end lost 3 bases, the J end lost 0 bases, and 17 bases lay between the germline ends. For the CDR3, the DNA is TGTGCCACCAGTGATCAGAGAGTGGGCACGAGCTCCTACAATGAGCAGTTCTTC. It yields the protein CATSDQRVGTSSYNEQFF.

This sequence joins TRBV28 and TRBJ1-4; D ambiguous. Germline-derived CDR1 and CDR2 are MDHEN and SYDVKM. The CDR3 runs to 14 residues. The V end was cut by 6 bases, the J end by 0 bases, with 8 bases between. CDR3 coding DNA: TGTGCCAGCAGGAAATTAGCAACTAATGAAAAACTGTTTTTT. This encodes CASRKLATNEKLFF.

The chain joins TRBV6-5 to TRBJ1-5; D unclear. The germline V and J ends were trimmed by 6 bases and 3 bases, with 12 bases remaining between them. The CDR3 is made up of 14 amino acids. CDR1 and CDR2 from the germline V gene are MNHEY and SVGAGI. The CDR3 region has the DNA TGTGCCAGCAGCGGAAGAGGGATCAATCAGCCCCAGCATTTT. Its translation: CASSGRGINQPQHF.